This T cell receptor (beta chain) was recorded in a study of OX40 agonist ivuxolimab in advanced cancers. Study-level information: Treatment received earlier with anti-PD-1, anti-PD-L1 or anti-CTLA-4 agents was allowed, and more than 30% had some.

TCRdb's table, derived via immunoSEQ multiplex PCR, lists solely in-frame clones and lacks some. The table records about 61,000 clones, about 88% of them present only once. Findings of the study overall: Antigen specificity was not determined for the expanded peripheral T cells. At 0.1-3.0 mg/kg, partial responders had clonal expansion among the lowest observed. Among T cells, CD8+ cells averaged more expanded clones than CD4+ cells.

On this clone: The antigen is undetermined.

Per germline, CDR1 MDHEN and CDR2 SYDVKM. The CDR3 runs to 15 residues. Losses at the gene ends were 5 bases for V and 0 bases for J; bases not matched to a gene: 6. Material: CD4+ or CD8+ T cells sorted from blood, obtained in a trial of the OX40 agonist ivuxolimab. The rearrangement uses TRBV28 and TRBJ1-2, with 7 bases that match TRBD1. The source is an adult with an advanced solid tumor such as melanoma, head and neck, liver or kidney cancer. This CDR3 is CASSRGTVTNYGYTF. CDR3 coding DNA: TGTGCCAGCAGTAGAGGGACAGTTACTAACTATGGCTACACCTTC.